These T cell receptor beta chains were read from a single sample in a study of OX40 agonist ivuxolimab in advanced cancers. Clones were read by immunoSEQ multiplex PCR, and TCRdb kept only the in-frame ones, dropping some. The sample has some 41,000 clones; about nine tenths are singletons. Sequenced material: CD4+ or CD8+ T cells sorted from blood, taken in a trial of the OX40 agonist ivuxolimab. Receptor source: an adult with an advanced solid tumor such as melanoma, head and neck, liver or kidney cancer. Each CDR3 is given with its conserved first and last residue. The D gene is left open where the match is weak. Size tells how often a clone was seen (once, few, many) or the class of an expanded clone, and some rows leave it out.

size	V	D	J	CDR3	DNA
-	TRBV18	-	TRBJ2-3	CASSLDTQGSTDTQYF	TGTGCCAGCTCACTCGACACCCAGGGGAGCACAGATACGCAGTATTTT
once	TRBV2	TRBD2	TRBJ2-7	CASIDGLAASYEQYF	TGTGCCAGCATTGATGGACTAGCGGCTTCCTACGAGCAGTACTTC
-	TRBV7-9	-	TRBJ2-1	CASSPRVATNEQFF	TGTGCCAGCAGCCCCCGGGTGGCAACCAATGAGCAGTTCTTC
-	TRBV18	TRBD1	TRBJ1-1	CASSLRQGVSTEAFF	TGTGCCAGCTCACTCCGACAGGGTGTGAGCACTGAAGCTTTCTTT
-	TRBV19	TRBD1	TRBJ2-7	CASSITTGADSQQYF	TGTGCCAGTAGTATAACGACAGGGGCCGACTCCCAGCAGTACTTC
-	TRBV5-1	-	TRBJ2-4	CASRMGDAKNIQYF	TGCGCCAGCAGGATGGGGGATGCCAAAAACATTCAGTACTTC
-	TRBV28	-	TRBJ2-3	CASTKDSANTDTQYF	TGTGCCAGCACCAAGGACTCGGCTAATACAGATACGCAGTATTTT
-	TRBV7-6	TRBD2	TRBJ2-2	CASSSTSGRTGELFF	TGTGCCAGCAGCTCGACTAGCGGGAGAACTGGGGAGCTGTTTTTT
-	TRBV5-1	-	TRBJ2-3	CASSLGAPGDTQYF	TGCGCCAGCAGCCTGGGAGCGCCCGGAGATACGCAGTATTTT
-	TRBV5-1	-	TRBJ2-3	CASDFSDTQYF	TGCGCCAGCGATTTCTCAGATACGCAGTATTTT
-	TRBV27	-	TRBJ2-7	CASSYVTGPYEQYF	TGTGCCAGCAGTTATGTCACGGGGCCCTACGAGCAGTACTTC
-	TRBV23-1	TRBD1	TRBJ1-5	CASSRRPGQSELPNQPQHF	TGCGCCAGCAGTCGAAGACCGGGACAGTCCGAACTTCCAAATCAGCCCCAGCATTTT
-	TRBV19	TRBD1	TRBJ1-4	CASTETGGQGVFF	TGTGCCAGTACAGAGACAGGGGGCCAGGGGGTGTTTTTT
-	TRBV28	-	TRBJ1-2	CASSLYGPGNHGYTF	TGTGCCAGCAGTTTATATGGGCCGGGGAACCATGGCTACACCTTC
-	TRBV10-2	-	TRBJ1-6	CASSVRRGPGSPLHF	TGCGCCAGCAGTGTAAGGCGGGGCCCTGGTTCACCCCTCCACTTT
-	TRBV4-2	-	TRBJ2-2	CASSQEGRRGTGELFF	TGTGCCAGCAGCCAAGAAGGCAGGAGGGGCACCGGGGAGCTGTTTTTT
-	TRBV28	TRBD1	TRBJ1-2	CASRGQPKEGYTF	TGTGCCAGCAGGGGACAGCCGAAGGAAGGCTACACCTTC
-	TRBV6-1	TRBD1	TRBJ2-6	CASRQGSSGANVLTF	TGTGCCAGCAGACAGGGGAGCTCTGGGGCCAACGTCCTGACTTTC
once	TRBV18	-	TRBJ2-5	CASSPGNQETQYF	TGTGCCAGCTCACCAGGAAATCAAGAGACCCAGTACTTC
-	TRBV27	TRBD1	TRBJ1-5	CASSRTGLNNQPQHF	TGTGCCAGCAGCCGGACAGGGCTTAACAATCAGCCCCAGCATTTT
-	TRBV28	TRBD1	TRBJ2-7	CASSLTGAYEQYF	TGTGCCAGCAGTTTAACAGGGGCCTACGAGCAGTACTTC
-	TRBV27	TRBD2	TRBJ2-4	CASSFRGGLAKNIQYF	TGTGCCAGCAGTTTTAGGGGAGGGCTAGCCAAAAACATTCAGTACTTC
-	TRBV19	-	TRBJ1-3	CASSIATGSGNTIYF	TGTGCCAGTAGTATCGCGACAGGCTCTGGAAACACCATATATTTT
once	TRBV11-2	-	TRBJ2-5	CASSGGLLRETQYF	TGTGCCAGCAGCGGGGGACTTCTTAGGGAGACCCAGTACTTC
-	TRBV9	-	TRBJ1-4	CASSVRGAANEKLFF	TGTGCCAGCAGCGTAAGAGGGGCGGCTAATGAAAAACTGTTTTTT
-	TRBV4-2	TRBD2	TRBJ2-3	CASSQELAGGPDTQYF	TGTGCCAGCAGCCAAGAACTAGCGGGAGGGCCAGATACGCAGTATTTT
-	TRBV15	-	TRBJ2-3	CATSRELRGVEYTDTQYF	TGTGCCACCAGCAGAGAATTGAGAGGGGTGGAGTACACAGATACGCAGTATTTT
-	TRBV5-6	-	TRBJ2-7	CASRGAYEQYF	TGTGCCAGCAGGGGTGCCTACGAGCAGTACTTC
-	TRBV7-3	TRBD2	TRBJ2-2	CASSLNQGTSGKKGPGELFF	TGTGCCAGCAGCTTAAATCAAGGGACTAGCGGGAAGAAAGGCCCCGGGGAGCTGTTTTTT